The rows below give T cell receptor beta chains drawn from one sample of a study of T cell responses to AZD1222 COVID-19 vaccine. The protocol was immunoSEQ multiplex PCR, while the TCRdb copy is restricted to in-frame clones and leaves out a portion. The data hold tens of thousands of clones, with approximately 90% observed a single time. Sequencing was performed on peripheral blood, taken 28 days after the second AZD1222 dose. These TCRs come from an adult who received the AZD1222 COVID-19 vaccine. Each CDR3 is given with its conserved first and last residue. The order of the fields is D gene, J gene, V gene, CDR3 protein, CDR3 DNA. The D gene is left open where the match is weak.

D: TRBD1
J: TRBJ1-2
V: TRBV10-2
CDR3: CASTGQGKGYGYTF
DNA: TGCGCCAGCACGGGACAGGGCAAGGGCTATGGCTACACCTTC

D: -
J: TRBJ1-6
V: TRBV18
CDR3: CASSPPSTGMSSPLHF
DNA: TGTGCCAGCTCACCCCCCTCGACTGGGATGAGTTCACCCCTCCACTTT

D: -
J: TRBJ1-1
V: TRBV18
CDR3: CASSPFGQLNTEAFF
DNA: TGTGCCAGCTCACCCTTCGGTCAGCTGAACACTGAAGCTTTCTTT

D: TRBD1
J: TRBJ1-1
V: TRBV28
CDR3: CASSNRGYDTEAFF
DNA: TGTGCCAGCAGTAACAGGGGTTACGACACTGAAGCTTTCTTT

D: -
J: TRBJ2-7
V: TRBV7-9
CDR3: CASSLGGFRPQGEQYF
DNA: TGTGCCAGCAGCTTAGGGGGGTTCAGGCCCCAGGGGGAGCAGTACTTC

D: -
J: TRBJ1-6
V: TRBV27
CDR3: CASSFDNSPNSPLHF
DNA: TGTGCCAGCAGTTTTGATAACAGTCCTAATTCACCCCTCCACTTT

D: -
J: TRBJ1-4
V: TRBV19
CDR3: CASSIAGGSEKLFF
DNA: TGTGCCAGTAGTATAGCGGGGGGCAGTGAAAAACTGTTTTTT

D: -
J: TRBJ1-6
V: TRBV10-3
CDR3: CAIKKGPVDSPLHF
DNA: TGTGCCATCAAAAAAGGCCCCGTGGATTCACCCCTCCACTTT

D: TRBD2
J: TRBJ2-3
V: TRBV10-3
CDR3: CAIRVSGGGTDTQYF
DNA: TGTGCCATCAGGGTCAGCGGGGGGGGCACAGATACGCAGTATTTT

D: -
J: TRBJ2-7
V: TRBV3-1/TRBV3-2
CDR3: CASSQATDKSLSTYSYEQYF
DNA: TGTGCCAGCAGCCAAGCGACGGATAAGAGTCTGTCAACGTACTCCTACGAGCAGTACTTC